This T cell receptor beta chain derives from a study of control samples from healthy donors and cancer patients. Trimming left V 2 bases short and J 3 bases short, with 12 bases between. CDR3 length equals 14 residues. Germline CDR1 SGHNT, CDR2 YYREEE (reference sequence). Data came from immunoSEQ multiplex PCR; TCRdb stores just in-frame clones and leaves some out. The sample includes about 150,000 clones, around nine tenths seen only once; the top ten take about 4.9%. The chain couples TRBV5-4 to TRBJ2-7, with TRBD1 as a possible D gene (6 bases). This clonotype was sampled from a man between 25 and 39 years old in good health. The sequenced sample was blood. The CDR3 DNA reads as TGTGCCAGCAGCTTATCACAGGGTGGCTACGAGCAGTACTTC. Translation: CASSLSQGGYEQYF. The full variable domain, completed using reference TRBV5-4 and TRBJ2-7, is ETGVTQSPTHLIKTRGQQVTLRCSSQSGHNTVSWYQQALGQGPQFIFQYYREEENGRGNFPPRFSGLQFPNYSSELNVNALELDDSALYLCASSLSQGGYEQYFGPGTRLTVT.